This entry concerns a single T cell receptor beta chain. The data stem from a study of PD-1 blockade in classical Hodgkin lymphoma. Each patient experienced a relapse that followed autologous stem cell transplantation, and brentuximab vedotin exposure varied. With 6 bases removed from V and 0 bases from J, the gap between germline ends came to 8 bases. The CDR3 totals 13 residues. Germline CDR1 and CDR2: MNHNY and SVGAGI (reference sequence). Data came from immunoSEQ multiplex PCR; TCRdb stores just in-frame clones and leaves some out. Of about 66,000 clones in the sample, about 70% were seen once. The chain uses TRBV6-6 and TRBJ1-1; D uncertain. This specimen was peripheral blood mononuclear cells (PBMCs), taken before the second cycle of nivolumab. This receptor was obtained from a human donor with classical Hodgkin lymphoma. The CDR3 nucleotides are TGTGCCAGCAGCGGGAGCCTGAACACTGAAGCTTTCTTT. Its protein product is CASSGSLNTEAFF.